Listed below are T cell receptor beta chains from one sample, sequenced in a study of blood T cell repertoires in COVID-19. Sequencing used immunoSEQ multiplex PCR; TCRdb keeps in-frame clones, though not all of them. The sample has fewer than 250,000 clones; less than 90% are singletons. The sequenced material came from peripheral blood. These receptors all stem from a middle-aged man with acute or convalescent COVID-19. The CDR3 runs from the conserved cysteine through the conserved F or W. The order of the fields is clone size, V gene, CDR3 length, D gene, J gene, CDR3 DNA, CDR3 protein. D genes are given only for firm matches. Expanded clones get a size class; other rows say once, few or many, or leave the size out.

-,TRBV2,16,TRBD2,TRBJ2-3,TGTGCCAGCAGTTATGGTTTTGGGGGGGGCACAGATACGCAGTATTTT,CASSYGFGGGTDTQYF
-,TRBV12-3/TRBV12-4,12,-,TRBJ1-2,TGTGCCAGCAGACCTGATAAGAGGAGCTACACCTTC,CASRPDKRSYTF
once,TRBV7-2,16,TRBD2,TRBJ2-7,TGTGCCAGCAGCCCCAGCGGACTAGCGGGCCCCTACGAGCAGTACTTC,CASSPSGLAGPYEQYF
-,TRBV5-6,15,TRBD1,TRBJ1-2,TGTGCCAGCAGCATGTGGGACAGGCCTTTCTATGGCTACACCTTC,CASSMWDRPFYGYTF
-,TRBV12-3/TRBV12-4,13,-,TRBJ1-4,TGTGCCAGCAGTCTCGGCGGCTTGGCGGAACTGTTTTTT,CASSLGGLAELFF
-,TRBV11-2,14,-,TRBJ1-1,TGTGCCAGCAGCTCCTATATTAGTAACACTGAAGCTTTCTTT,CASSSYISNTEAFF
-,TRBV4-2,20,-,TRBJ1-1,TGTGCCAGCAGCCAAGATTTGGGACCACGGGCAGGGGCCATGAACACTGAAGCTTTCTTT,CASSQDLGPRAGAMNTEAFF
-,TRBV4-1,17,TRBD1,TRBJ1-1,TGCGCCAGCAGCCAAGATTTCGGACAGGGTCTGAACACTGAAGCTTTCTTT,CASSQDFGQGLNTEAFF
-,TRBV6-5,13,-,TRBJ2-1,TGTGCCAGCAGTTTAAGCAGGGACAATGAGCAGTTCTTC,CASSLSRDNEQFF
many,TRBV5-1,15,TRBD1,TRBJ1-1,TGCGCCAGCAGCTCAGGGGGCGGAATGAACACTGAAGCTTTCTTT,CASSSGGGMNTEAFF
-,TRBV5-1,14,-,TRBJ2-5,TGCGCCAGCAGCTTGGGTGCGGTACAAGAGACCCAGTACTTC,CASSLGAVQETQYF
-,TRBV7-9,13,-,TRBJ2-7,TGTGCCAGCAGCTTAGGGGGCGTCTACGAGCAGTACTTC,CASSLGGVYEQYF
few,TRBV13,16,-,TRBJ1-4,TGTGCCAGCAGCTTAATTAGGGGTGTTGCTAATGAAAAACTGTTTTTT,CASSLIRGVANEKLFF
once,TRBV30,13,-,TRBJ2-1,TGTGCCTGGAGTACCGGGGGAATAGGCGAGCAGTTCTTC,CAWSTGGIGEQFF
-,TRBV24-1,18,TRBD1,TRBJ1-2,TGTGCCACCAGTGGGGGGTCACCGACAGGGGGATCCGTCCATGGCTACACCTTC,CATSGGSPTGGSVHGYTF
-,TRBV19,15,-,TRBJ1-3,TGTGCCAGTAGTATCGCCGTAGGGGCCAGAAACACCATATATTTT,CASSIAVGARNTIYF
-,TRBV5-1,12,-,TRBJ1-4,TGCGCCAGCAGCGGGGGAGGGGAAAAACTGTTTTTT,CASSGGGEKLFF
-,TRBV18,13,-,TRBJ1-1,TGTGCCAGCTCACCTTCCACTAACACTGAAGCTTTCTTT,CASSPSTNTEAFF
-,TRBV15,17,TRBD2,TRBJ2-5,TGTGCCACCAGCAGAGATATTGGGATGGTAGCGGGGGAGACCCAGTACTTC,CATSRDIGMVAGETQYF
-,TRBV19,16,-,TRBJ1-5,TGTGCCAGTAGTATTTTTGGTTCAGGGAACCATCAGCCCCAGCATTTT,CASSIFGSGNHQPQHF
-,TRBV12-3/TRBV12-4,11,-,TRBJ2-2,TGTGCCAGCAGTTACTCCAGGGAACTGTTTTTT,CASSYSRELFF
-,TRBV10-3,16,TRBD2,TRBJ2-1,TGTGCCATCGGGAGTGGGCTAGCGGCCTCCTACAATGAGCAGTTCTTC,CAIGSGLAASYNEQFF
-,TRBV7-2,14,TRBD1,TRBJ1-1,TGTGCCAGCAGCTTTCACAGGGGGGACACTGAAGCTTTCTTT,CASSFHRGDTEAFF
once,TRBV5-5,15,TRBD1,TRBJ2-1,TGTGCCAGCGGGTGGACAGGGTTGGGATACAATGAGCAGTTCTTC,CASGWTGLGYNEQFF
-,TRBV2,13,-,TRBJ1-4,TGTGCCAGCTTGGGGGCTACTAATGAAAAACTGTTTTTT,CASLGATNEKLFF
-,TRBV27,15,TRBD1,TRBJ1-2,TGTGCCAGCAGGGGGACAGGGGGCGTCAGTTATGGCTACACCTTC,CASRGTGGVSYGYTF
-,TRBV2,13,TRBD2,TRBJ2-1,TGTGCCAGCAGTAGACTAGCGGGGGCTGAGCAGTTCTTC,CASSRLAGAEQFF
-,TRBV27,15,TRBD1,TRBJ1-6,TGTGCCAGCAGAAAAGGGACAGGGCAAAATTCACCCCTCCACTTT,CASRKGTGQNSPLHF
-,TRBV6-8,15,-,TRBJ1-2,TGTGCCAGCAGTTACTCGATGGGGGGGTCCTATGGCTACACCTTC,CASSYSMGGSYGYTF
-,TRBV4-2,17,TRBD1,TRBJ1-6,TGTGCCAGCAGCCAGCCCGGACAGGGAGACTATAATTCACCCCTCCACTTT,CASSQPGQGDYNSPLHF
-,TRBV27,13,TRBD1,TRBJ2-7,TGTGCCAGCAGGCAGGGGGTCTCCTACGAGCAGTACTTC,CASRQGVSYEQYF
-,TRBV20-1,14,TRBD2,TRBJ2-2,TGCAGTGCTAGTAATAGCGGGGGGGCCGGGGAGCTGTTTTTT,CSASNSGGAGELFF
-,TRBV7-8,16,-,TRBJ2-3,TGTGCCAGCAGCTTAGTGGTGGGGGGACGCCCCGATACGCAGTATTTT,CASSLVVGGRPDTQYF
once,TRBV7-9,13,TRBD2,TRBJ2-2,TGTGCCAGCAGCCGGACGGGGGGCGGGGAGCTGTTTTTT,CASSRTGGGELFF
-,TRBV6-6,12,-,TRBJ1-4,TGTGCCAGCAGCACAGGGTATGAAAAACTGTTTTTT,CASSTGYEKLFF
-,TRBV7-6,13,-,TRBJ1-2,TGTGCCAGCAGCAGGGGGTTAGTCTATGGCTACACCTTC,CASSRGLVYGYTF
-,TRBV7-7,15,TRBD1,TRBJ2-3,TGTGCTAGCAGCTTTGGGACAGGGGTGCCAGATACGCAGTATTTT,CASSFGTGVPDTQYF
-,TRBV30,15,-,TRBJ2-4,TGTGCCTGCCAGGGGCCAGGACTAGCCAAAAACATTCAGTACTTC,CACQGPGLAKNIQYF
-,TRBV11-3,14,-,TRBJ2-1,TGTGCCAGCAGCTTAGCTCAGGGGAGCAATGAGCAGTTCTTC,CASSLAQGSNEQFF
-,TRBV5-6,15,-,TRBJ1-2,TGTGCCAGCAGCTTTGGCCCCTCAGGGGCATATGGCTACACCTTC,CASSFGPSGAYGYTF
-,TRBV5-1,14,TRBD1,TRBJ1-2,TGCACCAGCAGCTTGTCAGGGGGCGGCTATGGCTACACCTTC,CTSSLSGGGYGYTF
-,TRBV7-9,15,-,TRBJ2-7,TGTGCCAGCAGCTCGTCCATACAGGGAATTTACGAGCAGTACTTC,CASSSSIQGIYEQYF
-,TRBV7-8,18,-,TRBJ1-6,TGTGCCAGCAGCTTAGTGGGAGGGGGGTCGCCCTATAATTCACCCCTCCACTTT,CASSLVGGGSPYNSPLHF
-,TRBV6-5,13,-,TRBJ2-7,TGTGCCAGCAGTTACTCGAGTCTCTACGAGCAGTACTTC,CASSYSSLYEQYF
-,TRBV4-1,16,TRBD1,TRBJ1-5,TGCGCCAGCAGCCAAGACGGACAGGGGGCATGGCAGCCCCAGCATTTT,CASSQDGQGAWQPQHF
-,TRBV5-1,16,TRBD1,TRBJ2-1,TGCGCCAGCAGCTTGGACCGGACAGGCCTATACAATGAGCAGTTCTTC,CASSLDRTGLYNEQFF
-,TRBV4-2,14,-,TRBJ2-7,TGTGCCAGCAGCCAAGTTCTGGCCCCCTACGAGCAGTACTTC,CASSQVLAPYEQYF
-,TRBV10-3,17,TRBD2,TRBJ2-3,TGTGCCATCAGTGAGTTCGGCGGGGGGGCCGTTAAAGATACGCAGTATTTT,CAISEFGGGAVKDTQYF
-,TRBV7-9,13,-,TRBJ1-1,TGTGCCAGCAGCTTAACGAGGGGGACTGAAGCTTTCTTT,CASSLTRGTEAFF
-,TRBV9,15,TRBD1,TRBJ1-2,TGTGCCAGCAGTGCCCGGACAGGGAATTTTTTTGGCTACACCTTC,CASSARTGNFFGYTF
few,TRBV7-6,15,TRBD1,TRBJ2-1,TGTGCCAGCAGCTTAGGGACAGGCTCCTACAATGAGCAGTTCTTC,CASSLGTGSYNEQFF